Below, 20 T cell receptor beta chains from the same sample are listed, as sequenced in a study of OX40 agonist ivuxolimab in advanced cancers. The data were produced by immunoSEQ multiplex PCR, yet TCRdb's version contains in-frame clones alone and is incomplete. The data contain approximately 32,000 clones, roughly nine tenths of them singletons. The sequencing here drew on CD4+ or CD8+ T cells sorted from blood, taken in a trial of the OX40 agonist ivuxolimab. The receptor set was obtained from an adult with an advanced solid tumor such as melanoma, head and neck, liver or kidney cancer.

The chain has TRBV9 and TRBJ1-1, with D possibly TRBD1 on 5 matching bases. The V gene's germline CDR1 is SGDLS and CDR2 YYNGEE. V lost 5 bases to trimming and J lost 3 bases, with 17 bases between them. The CDR3 totals 15 residues. CDR3 protein: CASRGAGGSHTEAFF. The CDR3 DNA reads as TGTGCCAGCAGAGGGGCGGGGGGATCGCACACTGAAGCTTTCTTT.

This clone was detected only once. The chain carries TRBV6-5 and TRBJ2-7; TRBD1 matches 9 bases. The CDR3 extends over 14 amino acids. Losses at the gene ends were 2 bases for V and 3 bases for J; bases not matched to a gene: 2. From germline, CDR1 is MNHEY and CDR2 SVGAGI. The CDR3: CASSYETGGYEQYF. As DNA, the CDR3 is TGTGCCAGCAGTTACGAGACAGGGGGCTACGAGCAGTACTTC.

The chain uses TRBV27 and TRBJ2-3; 8 bases line up with TRBD1. Germline V gives CDR1 MNHEY, CDR2 SMNVEV (reference sequence). V lost 2 bases to trimming and J lost 3 bases; unmatched junction nucleotides: 7. CDR3 length equals 16 residues. The DNA for the CDR3 is TGTGCCAGCAGTTTAATGTTCACAGGGGGGACAGATACGCAGTATTTT. Residues: CASSLMFTGGTDTQYF.

The chain combines TRBV19 with TRBJ1-3; no definite D call. The V and J ends lost 7 bases and 0 bases respectively, with 13 bases between them. CDR1 is LNHDA, CDR2 SQIVND, per germline (reference sequence). The CDR3 has 15 residues. In DNA, the CDR3 is TGTGCCAGTAAGGAGGCCAGGCCCTCTGGAAACACCATATATTTT. Protein product: CASKEARPSGNTIYF.

This chain connects TRBV29-1 to TRBJ2-6, with TRBD1 matching 7 bases. V lost 5 bases and J lost 1; bases outside the gene matches: 8. CDR1 SQVTM and CDR2 ANQGSEA come from the germline V gene. The CDR3 covers 16 residues. The CDR3 spells CSVQTGRGSGANVLTF. Written as DNA, the CDR3 is TGCAGCGTTCAAACCGGCAGGGGGTCTGGGGCCAACGTCCTGACTTTC. Full variable domain (missing parts from reference TRBV29-1 and TRBJ2-6): SAVISQKPSRDICQRGTSLTIQCQVDSQVTMMFWYRQQPGQSLTLIATANQGSEATYESGFVIDKFPISRPNLTFSTLTVSNMSPEDSSIYLCSVQTGRGSGANVLTFGAGSRLTVL.

The chain is built from TRBV6-5 and TRBJ2-7; the D is unclear. Per the germline V gene, CDR1 is MNHEY and CDR2 is SVGAGI. V gave up 4 bases and J gave up 0 bases, with 10 bases separating them. The CDR3 extends over 14 amino acids. CDR3 loop: CASSFRLTSYEQYF. CDR3 nucleotides: TGTGCCAGCAGTTTCCGACTCACCTCCTACGAGCAGTACTTC.

The chain links TRBV7-6 to TRBJ1-1, with D unclear. Trimming shortened V by 1 base and J by 5 bases, and 2 bases separated the two germline ends. Germline loops: CDR1 SGHVS, CDR2 FNYEAQ. There are 11 residues in the CDR3. The CDR3 nucleotides are TGTGCCAGCAGCTTAGGTACTGAAGCTTTCTTT. This translates into CASSLGTEAFF.

The rearrangement uses TRBV7-6 and TRBJ1-2; no definite D call. The V and J ends lost 5 bases and 4 bases respectively, with 20 bases between them. The CDR3 consists of 16 residues. CDR1 is SGHVS, CDR2 FNYEAQ, per germline. CDR3 nucleotide sequence: TGTGCCAGCAGCATTTTAGGTGATCGAAAGACCTATGGCTACACCTTC. This encodes CASSILGDRKTYGYTF. Drawing the rest from reference TRBV7-6 and TRBJ1-2, the complete variable domain is GAGVSQSPRYKVTKRGQDVALRCDPISGHVSLYWYRQALGQGPEFLTYFNYEAQQDKSGLPNDRFSAERPEGSISTLTIQRTEQRDSAMYRCASSILGDRKTYGYTFGSGTRLTVV.

The V and J genes are TRBV27 and TRBJ2-7; D may correspond to TRBD1 or TRBD2 (5 bases each). The CDR3 has 15 amino acids. The ends were cut back, 6 bases at V and 0 bases at J, with 15 bases in the middle. Looked up from germline, CDR1 is MNHEY and CDR2 is SMNVEV (reference sequence). CDR3 DNA sequence: TGTGCCAGCAGCCTGGGGGTCGGCAGCTCCTACGAGCAGTACTTC. Translated: CASSLGVGSSYEQYF.

This clone turned up a few times. The V and J genes are TRBV4-1 and TRBJ1-1, with 8 bases identical to TRBD1. Trimming took 1 base from V and 4 from J; bases not matched to a gene: 2. Germline values: CDR1 MGHRA, CDR2 YSYEKL. The CDR3 spans 14 residues. DNA of the CDR3: TGCGCCAGCAGCCAAGGACAGGGGACCACTGAAGCTTTCTTT. Its translation is CASSQGQGTTEAFF.

To note about this clone: This same CDR3 is encoded by further DNA sequences in the sample. The rearrangement links TRBV27 to TRBJ2-1, with TRBD2 matching 14 bases. This CDR3 is 15 amino acids long. In germline, CDR1 is MNHEY, CDR2 SMNVEV (reference sequence). The V gene end was trimmed by 4 bases and the J gene end by 6 bases; junction bases not matched to a gene: 2. CDR3 loop: CASSSGTSGSNEQFF. CDR3 nucleotide sequence: TGTGCCAGCAGTTCCGGGACTAGCGGGAGCAATGAGCAGTTCTTC.

In DNA form, the CDR3 reads TGTGCCAGCAGCGAACGACTAGTGGCGGGCGAGCAGTACTTC. Residues: CASSERLVAGEQYF. This sequence joins TRBV27 and TRBJ2-7; a weak D match, TRBD2 (6 bases). This CDR3 region has 14 residues. Trimming removed 6 bases at V and 6 bases at J, with 18 bases between. The germline V gene encodes CDR1 MNHEY and CDR2 SMNVEV (reference sequence).

This clone showed up just once. J is TRBJ1-3 and V is TRBV12-5; TRBD1 aligns across 9 bases. CDR1 is LGHNT, CDR2 FRNRAP, per germline. Losses at the gene ends were 0 bases for V and 2 bases for J; bases not matched to a gene: 5. The CDR3 contains 17 residues. The CDR3 DNA sequence: TGTGCTAGTGGTTTGGTACTGAACAGGGGGCCTGGAAACACCATATATTTT. It encodes CASGLVLNRGPGNTIYF.

This clone was recorded only once. The chain combines TRBV5-6 with TRBJ2-1; D is ambiguous. Trimming took off 4 bases at V and 6 bases at J, with 5 bases between the two ends. This CDR3 is built from 11 residues. Germline V lookup: CDR1 SGHDT, CDR2 YYEEEE. The CDR3 DNA follows: TGTGCCAGCAGCAATATCAATGAGCAGTTCTTC. The encoded protein is CASSNINEQFF.

V and J are TRBV19 and TRBJ2-1; the match to TRBD2 covers 11 bases. CDR3 length equals 15 residues. Unmatched junction bases numbered 4, after V lost 5 bases and J lost 4 bases. Germline loops: CDR1 LNHDA, CDR2 SQIVND (reference sequence). The CDR3 region has the DNA TGTGCCAGTAGTGCCGGGACTAGCGGATACAATGAGCAGTTCTTC. It encodes CASSAGTSGYNEQFF. The entire variable domain, with the rest obtained from reference TRBV19 and TRBJ2-1, is as follows: DGGITQSPKYLFRKEGQNVTLSCEQNLNHDAMYWYRQDPGQGLRLIYYSQIVNDFQKGDIAEGYSVSREKKESFPLTVTSAQKNPTAFYLCASSAGTSGYNEQFFGPGTRLTVL.

Only one count was recorded for this clone. The gene calls are TRBV28 and TRBJ1-4; 7 bases match TRBD1. CDR1 and CDR2 from the germline V gene are MDHEN and SYDVKM. There are 15 residues in the CDR3. Trimming took 0 bases from V and 7 from J; bases not matched to a gene: 5. The CDR3 loop is CASSLWGTEREKLFF. CDR3 bases: TGTGCCAGCAGTTTATGGGGGACAGAGCGTGAAAAACTGTTTTTT.

CDR3 sequence: CASSFSGGGINEQYF. CDR3 DNA: TGTGCCAGCAGTTTTTCGGGAGGGGGCATCAACGAGCAGTACTTC. V is TRBV6-5 and J is TRBJ2-7; D perhaps matches TRBD2 (8 bases). V shed 4 bases and J shed 5 bases, with 18 bases lying between them. Germline values: CDR1 MNHEY, CDR2 SVGAGI. CDR3 size: 15 residues.

The chain couples TRBV21-1 to TRBJ1-2. TRBV21-1 is noted as a pseudogene. The CDR3 covers 13 residues. CDR3 nucleotide sequence: TGTGCCAGCAGCAAAGTGACGGGCTATGGCTACACCTTC. Protein sequence: CASSKVTGYGYTF.

The gene calls are TRBV4-1 and TRBJ2-7, with TRBD1 matching 10 bases. The CDR3 has 15 residues. Trimming cost V 3 bases and J 2 bases; bases outside gene matches: 4. Germline values: CDR1 MGHRA, CDR2 YSYEKL. In DNA, the CDR3 is TGCGCCAGCAGCCACACGGGGACAGGGGCCTACGAGCAGTACTTC. Encoded protein: CASSHTGTGAYEQYF.

The chain joins TRBV6-6 to TRBJ2-7; D is perhaps TRBD2 (6 bases). V was cut by 0 bases and J by 3 bases, with 12 bases left in between. The CDR3 sequence is 15 residues long. Germline CDR1 reads MNHNY; CDR2 reads SVGAGI (reference sequence). CDR3 sequence: CASSYSAGGVYEQYF. As DNA, the CDR3 is TGTGCCAGCAGTTACTCCGCAGGCGGGGTCTACGAGCAGTACTTC.